This T cell receptor (beta chain) emerged from a study of T cells in Graves' hyperthyroidism and ophthalmopathy. Looking at the study overall: It was at initial diagnosis, before any treatment, that peripheral blood was collected.

No progression to ophthalmopathy during 18 months of follow-up defined stable disease. The study left out patients who had uncontrolled infection, other autoimmune disease, pregnancy or lactation. Notes on the study in general: Most thyroid clonotypes that were expanded above 0.001 also turned up in blood.

This CDR3 has 15 amino acids. The germline V and J ends were trimmed by 7 bases and 4 bases, with 18 bases remaining between them. CDR1 MNHNS and CDR2 SASEGT come from the germline V gene. A note on this clonotype: Its antigen remains unidentified.

There were TCR beta CDR3 regions amplified from RNA transcripts. The TCR CDR3 first-round RT-PCR relied on the HTBI primer set. In TCRdb, the multiplex PCR reads were re-called with MiXCR into one record per CDR3 protein. This sample has some 180,000 distinct CDR3 sequences; approximately 15% occur once, and the top ten carry approximately 28%. This receptor was taken from a woman aged 50 to 60 with Graves' hyperthyroidism. Sequenced: blood. J is TRBJ2-3 and V is TRBV6-1; D not certain. The CDR3 is CASKPGGPPADTQYF. Written as DNA, the CDR3 is TGTGCCAGCAAACCCGGCGGTCCCCCCGCAGATACGCAGTATTTT.